The entry that follows covers one T cell receptor (beta chain) sequence. Its specificity is not known. The sample comes from a study of shared clonotypes between healthy human individuals. Overall study findings and caveats: What rarefaction showed was incomplete sorted-subset sequencing despite large depth.

Per germline, CDR1 MNHEY and CDR2 SVGAGI. V was cut by 7 bases and J by 4 bases, with 16 bases left in between. This CDR3 comprises 14 residues. Within Nashville, Tennessee resided all donors, each a Caucasian adult. In the authors' methods: Junction-only sequences produced by ImmunoSEQ had no quality scores, so filtering differed. Measured with immunoSEQ multiplex PCR; TCRdb has only the in-frame clones, and not every one. V and J calls and clone size are as listed in that table; D and trimming were resolved from the DNA. The sample yields 1.6 million or so clones, 95% to 97% seen once. This clonotype was obtained from a young man in good health. This chain joins TRBV6-5 and TRBJ1-2, with D maybe TRBD1 (6 bases). The sequencing sample was made of naive CD4+ T cells sorted from blood. Subset denoted: CD45RA+ positively selected. The CDR3 DNA reads as TGTGCCAGCACCCACCGGCGGGGGGCCTATGGCTACACCTTC. Its translation: CASTHRRGAYGYTF.